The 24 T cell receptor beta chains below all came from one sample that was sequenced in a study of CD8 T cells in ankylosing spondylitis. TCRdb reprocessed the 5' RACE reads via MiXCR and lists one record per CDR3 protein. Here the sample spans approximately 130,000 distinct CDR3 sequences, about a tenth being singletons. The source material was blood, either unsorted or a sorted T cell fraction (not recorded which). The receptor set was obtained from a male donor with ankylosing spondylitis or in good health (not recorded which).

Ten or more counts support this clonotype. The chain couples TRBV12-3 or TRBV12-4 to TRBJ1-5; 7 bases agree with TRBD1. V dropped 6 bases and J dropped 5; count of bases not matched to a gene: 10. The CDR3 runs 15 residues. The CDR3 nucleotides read TGTGCCAGCAGCTTAACAGGGGTGTCTCATCAGCCCCAGCATTTT. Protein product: CASSLTGVSHQPQHF.

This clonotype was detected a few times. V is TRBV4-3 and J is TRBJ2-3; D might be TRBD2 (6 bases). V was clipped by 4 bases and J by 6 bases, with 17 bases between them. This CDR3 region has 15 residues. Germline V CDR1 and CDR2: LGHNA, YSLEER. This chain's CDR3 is CASSRRLGEWDTQYF. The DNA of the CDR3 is TGCGCCAGCAGCCGTCGACTAGGAGAGTGGGATACGCAGTATTTT.

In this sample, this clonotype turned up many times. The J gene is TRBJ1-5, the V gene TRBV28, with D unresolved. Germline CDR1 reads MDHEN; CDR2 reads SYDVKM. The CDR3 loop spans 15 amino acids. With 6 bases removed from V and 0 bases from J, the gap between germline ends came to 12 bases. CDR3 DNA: TGTGCCAGCAGCCGCACCCATATTAGCAATCAGCCCCAGCATTTT. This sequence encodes CASSRTHISNQPQHF.

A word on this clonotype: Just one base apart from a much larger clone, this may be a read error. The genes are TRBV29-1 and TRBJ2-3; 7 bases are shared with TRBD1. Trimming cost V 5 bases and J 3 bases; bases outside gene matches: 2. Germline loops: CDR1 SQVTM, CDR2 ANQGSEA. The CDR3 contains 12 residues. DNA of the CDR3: TGCAGCGTTAACAGGGGAACAGATACGCAGTATTTT. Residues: CSVNRGTDTQYF.

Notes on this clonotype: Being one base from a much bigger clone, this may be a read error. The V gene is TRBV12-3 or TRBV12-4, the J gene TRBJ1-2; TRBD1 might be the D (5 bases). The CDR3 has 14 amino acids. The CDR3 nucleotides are TGTGCCAGCAGCCAACAGGAAACTAACTATGGCGACACCTTC. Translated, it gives CASSQQETNYGDTF.

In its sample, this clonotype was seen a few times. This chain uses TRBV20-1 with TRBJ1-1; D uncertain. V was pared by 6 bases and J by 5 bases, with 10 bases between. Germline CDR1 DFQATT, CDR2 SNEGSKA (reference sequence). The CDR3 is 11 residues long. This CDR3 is CSAEIGTEAFF. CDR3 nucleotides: TGCAGTGCCGAGATCGGGACTGAAGCTTTCTTT.

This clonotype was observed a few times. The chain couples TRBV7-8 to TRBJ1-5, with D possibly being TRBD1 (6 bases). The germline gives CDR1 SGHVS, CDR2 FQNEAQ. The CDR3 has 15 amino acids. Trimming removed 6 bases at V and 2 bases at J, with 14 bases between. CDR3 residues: CASRKGGYGNQPQHF. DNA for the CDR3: TGTGCCAGCAGGAAGGGGGGCTATGGCAATCAGCCCCAGCATTTT.

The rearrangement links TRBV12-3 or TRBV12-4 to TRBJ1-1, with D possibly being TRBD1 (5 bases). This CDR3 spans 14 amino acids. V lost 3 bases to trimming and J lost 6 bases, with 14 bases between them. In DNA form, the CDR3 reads TGTGCCAGCAGTTTTTCGGCAGGGTTCGCTGAAGCTTTCTTT. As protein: CASSFSAGFAEAFF.

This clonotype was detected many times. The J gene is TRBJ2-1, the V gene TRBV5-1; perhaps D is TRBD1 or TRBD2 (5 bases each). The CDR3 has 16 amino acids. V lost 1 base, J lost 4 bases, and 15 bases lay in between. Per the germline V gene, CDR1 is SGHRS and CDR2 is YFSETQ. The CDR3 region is CASSLLPGRGYNEQFF. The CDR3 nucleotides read TGCGCCAGCAGCTTGCTCCCGGGACGGGGATACAATGAGCAGTTCTTC.

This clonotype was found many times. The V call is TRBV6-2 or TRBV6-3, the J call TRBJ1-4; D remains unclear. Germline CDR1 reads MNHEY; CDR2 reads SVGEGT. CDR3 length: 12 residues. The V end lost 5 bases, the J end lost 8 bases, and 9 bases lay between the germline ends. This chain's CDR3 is CASSPQREKLFF. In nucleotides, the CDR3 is TGTGCCAGCAGTCCGCAACGAGAAAAACTGTTTTTT.

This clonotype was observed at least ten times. The CDR3 is CASSLDSPYGYTF. The CDR3 region has the DNA TGCGCCAGCAGCTTGGACAGCCCCTATGGCTACACCTTC. The chain joins TRBV5-1 to TRBJ1-2; D is undetermined. The germline V and J ends were trimmed by 0 bases and 4 bases, with 7 bases remaining between them. The germline V gene encodes CDR1 SGHRS and CDR2 YFSETQ. The CDR3 runs to 13 residues.

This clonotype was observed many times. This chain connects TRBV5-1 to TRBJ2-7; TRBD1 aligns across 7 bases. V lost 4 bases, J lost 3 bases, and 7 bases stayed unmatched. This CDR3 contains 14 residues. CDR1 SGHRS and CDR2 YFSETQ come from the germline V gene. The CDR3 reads CASSERTGNYEQYF. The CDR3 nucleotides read TGCGCCAGCAGCGAGAGGACAGGAAACTACGAGCAGTACTTC.

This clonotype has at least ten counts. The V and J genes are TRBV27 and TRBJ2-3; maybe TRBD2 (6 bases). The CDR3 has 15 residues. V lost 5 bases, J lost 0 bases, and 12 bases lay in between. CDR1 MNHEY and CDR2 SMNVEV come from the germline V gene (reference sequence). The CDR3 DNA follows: TGTGCCAGCAGTGTTAGCGGACCTAGCACAGATACGCAGTATTTT. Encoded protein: CASSVSGPSTDTQYF.

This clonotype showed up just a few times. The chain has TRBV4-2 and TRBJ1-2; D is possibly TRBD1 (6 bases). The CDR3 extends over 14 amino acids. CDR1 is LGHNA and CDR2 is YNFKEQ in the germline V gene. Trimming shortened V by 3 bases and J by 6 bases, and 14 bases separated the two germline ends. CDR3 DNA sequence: TGTGCCAGCAGCCAGTTCCGGGACACGGATGGCTACACCTTC. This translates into CASSQFRDTDGYTF.

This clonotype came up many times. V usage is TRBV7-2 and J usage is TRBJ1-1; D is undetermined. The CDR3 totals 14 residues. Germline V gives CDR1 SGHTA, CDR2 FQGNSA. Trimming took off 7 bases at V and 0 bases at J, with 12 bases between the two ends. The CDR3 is CASTPGGLNTEAFF. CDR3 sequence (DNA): TGTGCCAGCACCCCCGGAGGGTTGAACACTGAAGCTTTCTTT.

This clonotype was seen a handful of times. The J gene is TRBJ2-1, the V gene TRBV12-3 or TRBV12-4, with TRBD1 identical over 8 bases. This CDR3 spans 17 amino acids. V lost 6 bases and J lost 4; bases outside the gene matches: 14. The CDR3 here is CASSPHGGQERYNEQFF. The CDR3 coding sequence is TGTGCCAGCAGCCCCCATGGGGGACAGGAAAGATACAATGAGCAGTTCTTC.

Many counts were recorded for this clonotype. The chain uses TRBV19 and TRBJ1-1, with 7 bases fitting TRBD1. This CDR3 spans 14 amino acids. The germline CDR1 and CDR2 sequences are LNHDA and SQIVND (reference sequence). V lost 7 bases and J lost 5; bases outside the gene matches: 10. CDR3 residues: CASTSTGWWTEAFF. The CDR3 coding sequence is TGTGCCAGTACCTCGACAGGGTGGTGGACTGAAGCTTTCTTT.

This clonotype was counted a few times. The CDR3 reads CASSDGGSNTGELFF. The CDR3 nucleotides read TGCGCCAGCAGTGACGGCGGGTCGAACACCGGGGAGCTGTTTTTT. The chain is built from TRBV5-1 and TRBJ2-2; D is possibly TRBD2 (5 bases). The V and J ends lost 5 bases and 0 bases respectively, with 11 bases between them. This CDR3 region has 15 residues. Per germline, CDR1 SGHRS and CDR2 YFSETQ.

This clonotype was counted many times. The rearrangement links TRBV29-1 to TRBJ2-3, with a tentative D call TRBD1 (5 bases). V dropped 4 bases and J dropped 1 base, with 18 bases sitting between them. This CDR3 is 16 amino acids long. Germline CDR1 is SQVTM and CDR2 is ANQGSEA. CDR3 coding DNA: TGCAGCGTTGGTGGGGCCTTGGAAGGGGGCACAGATACGCAGTATTTT. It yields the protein CSVGGALEGGTDTQYF.

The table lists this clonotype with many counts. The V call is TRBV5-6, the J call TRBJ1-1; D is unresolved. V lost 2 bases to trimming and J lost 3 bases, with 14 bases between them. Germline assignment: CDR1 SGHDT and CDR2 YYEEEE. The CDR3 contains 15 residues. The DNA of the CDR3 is TGTGCCAGCAGCTTTTTCGACGAAGGATACACTGAAGCTTTCTTT. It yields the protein CASSFFDEGYTEAFF.

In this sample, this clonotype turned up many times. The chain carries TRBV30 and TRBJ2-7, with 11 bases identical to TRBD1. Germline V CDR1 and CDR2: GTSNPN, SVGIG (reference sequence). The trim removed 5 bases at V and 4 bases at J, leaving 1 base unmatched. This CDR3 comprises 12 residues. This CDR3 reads CAWGTGGYEQYF. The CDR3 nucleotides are TGTGCCTGGGGGACAGGGGGATACGAGCAGTACTTC.

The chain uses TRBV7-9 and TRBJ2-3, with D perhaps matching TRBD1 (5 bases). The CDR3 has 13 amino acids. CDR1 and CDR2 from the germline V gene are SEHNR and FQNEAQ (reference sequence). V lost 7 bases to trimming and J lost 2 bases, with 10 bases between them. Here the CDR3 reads CASTGLLTDTQYF. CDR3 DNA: TGTGCCAGCACAGGGTTACTCACAGATACGCAGTATTTT.

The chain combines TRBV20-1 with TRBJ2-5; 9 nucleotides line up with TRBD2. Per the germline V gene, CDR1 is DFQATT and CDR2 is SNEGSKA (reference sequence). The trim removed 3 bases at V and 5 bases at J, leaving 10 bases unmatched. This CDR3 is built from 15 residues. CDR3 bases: TGCAGTGCTAGGGTCGGTAGCGGGAGTATGGAGACCCAGTACTTC. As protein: CSARVGSGSMETQYF.

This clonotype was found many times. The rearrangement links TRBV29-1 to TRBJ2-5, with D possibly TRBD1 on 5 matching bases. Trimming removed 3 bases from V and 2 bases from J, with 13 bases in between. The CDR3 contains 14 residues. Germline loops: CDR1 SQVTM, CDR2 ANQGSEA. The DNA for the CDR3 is TGCAGCGTTGACCCGGACACTTCACAAGAGACCCAGTACTTC. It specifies CSVDPDTSQETQYF.